The 18 T cell receptor beta chains in this list originate from one sample, sequenced in a study of blood T cell repertoires in COVID-19. Profiled with immunoSEQ multiplex PCR; TCRdb holds only in-frame clones, not every one. This table holds about 170,000 clones, about four fifths found once. Sequenced sample: peripheral blood. All receptors come from a woman aged 80 or older with acute or convalescent COVID-19.

The rearrangement joins TRBV3-1 (or the pseudogene TRBV3-2) to TRBJ1-2; 9 positions match TRBD1. This CDR3 has 13 amino acids. The J segment lost 7 bases and the V segment lost 5 bases, leaving 5 bases of the junction unmatched. Germline CDR1 is LGHDT and CDR2 is YNNKEL (reference sequence). The CDR3: CASSSRDRAGYTF. The CDR3 DNA follows: TGTGCCAGCAGCTCCCGGGACAGGGCTGGCTACACCTTC.

The V gene is TRBV30, the J gene TRBJ1-5, with D possibly being TRBD1 (5 bases). CDR1 and CDR2 from the germline V gene are GTSNPN and SVGIG (reference sequence). Trimming shortened V by 4 bases and J by 4 bases, and 17 bases separated the two germline ends. The CDR3 is made up of 15 amino acids. The CDR3 protein is CAWNQGGGGNQPQHF. The CDR3 DNA sequence: TGTGCCTGGAATCAGGGAGGAGGCGGGAATCAGCCCCAGCATTTT.

The rearrangement uses TRBV19 and TRBJ1-6; a weak D match, TRBD1 (6 bases). V gave up 7 bases and J gave up 6 bases, with 22 bases separating them. There are 17 residues in the CDR3. CDR1 LNHDA and CDR2 SQIVND come from the germline V gene (reference sequence). CDR3 residues: CASIAPQGKDGNSPLHF. In DNA form, the CDR3 reads TGTGCCAGTATAGCTCCACAGGGAAAAGATGGTAATTCACCCCTCCACTTT.

The chain employs TRBV9 and TRBJ1-1, with D possibly being TRBD1 (5 bases). CDR1 is SGDLS, CDR2 YYNGEE, per germline. CDR3 length equals 14 residues. The V and J ends lost 4 bases and 0 bases respectively, with 10 bases between them. The CDR3 coding sequence is TGTGCCAGCAGCAGGCAGGGCATGAACACTGAAGCTTTCTTT. Its protein product is CASSRQGMNTEAFF.

This clone was seen only a few times. The chain uses TRBV7-9 and TRBJ2-6, with 8 bases matching TRBD1. Germline V lookup: CDR1 SEHNR, CDR2 FQNEAQ (reference sequence). V lost 5 bases, J lost 0 bases, and 9 bases stayed unmatched. The CDR3 contains 18 residues. CDR3 sequence reads: CASSAPGTGGSGANVLTF. As DNA, the CDR3 is TGTGCCAGCAGCGCCCCCGGGACAGGAGGCTCTGGGGCCAACGTCCTGACTTTC.

This chain links TRBV5-1 with TRBJ2-7; TRBD1 agrees at 8 bases. Trimming at V came to 0 bases and at J to 0 bases, leaving 5 bases not matched to a gene. CDR3 size: 16 residues. Germline V lookup: CDR1 SGHRS, CDR2 YFSETQ. CDR3 residues: CASSLGQGSSSYEQYF. The DNA of the CDR3 is TGCGCCAGCAGCTTGGGACAGGGGTCGAGCTCCTACGAGCAGTACTTC.

The CDR3 region has the DNA TGTGCCAGCTCAGAGTTGAGAGCGAACACCGGGGAGCTGTTTTTT. It is translated as CASSELRANTGELFF. The chain uses TRBV18 and TRBJ2-2; no definite D call. Germline CDR1 KGHSH, CDR2 LQKENI. V lost 5 bases and J 0 bases, leaving 10 bases between the germline ends. The CDR3 length is 15 residues.

This sequence joins TRBV6-5 and TRBJ1-1; 7 nucleotides match TRBD1. The CDR3 sequence is 14 residues long. Germline V gene sequence: CDR1 MNHEY, CDR2 SVGAGI. Trimming removed 4 bases from V and 7 bases from J; junction bases left unmatched: 9. CDR3 DNA sequence: TGTGCCAGCAGTTCCTCTCGGACAGGACTTGAAGCTTTCTTT. Its translation is CASSSSRTGLEAFF.

The V and J genes are TRBV9 and TRBJ2-7, with 11 nucleotides matching TRBD2. The CDR3 runs to 14 residues. J lost 4 bases, V lost 3 bases, and 3 bases had no gene match. Germline V gene data show CDR1 as SGDLS and CDR2 as YYNGEE. The CDR3 reads CASSGGTSGYEQYF. The CDR3 DNA reads as TGTGCCAGCAGCGGCGGGACTAGCGGTTACGAGCAGTACTTC.

The chain couples TRBV6-4 to TRBJ1-4, with D hard to call. CDR1 and CDR2 from the germline V gene are MRHNA and SNTAGT. The CDR3 has 13 amino acids. Trimming pared 4 bases from V and 7 bases from J, leaving 10 bases between. The DNA for the CDR3 is TGTGCCAGCAGTGCGGTCCGGGGTGAAAAACTGTTTTTT. Protein sequence: CASSAVRGEKLFF.

This clone was seen a single time. CDR3 nucleotide sequence: TGTGCCAGCAGCCAGCTGGGAGCGGGGACAGATACGCAGTATTTT. Protein: CASSQLGAGTDTQYF. This rearrangement joins TRBV7-3 to TRBJ2-3; 7 nucleotides line up with TRBD2. The CDR3 runs 15 residues. Germline loops: CDR1 SGHTA, CDR2 FQGTGA. The ends lost 5 bases at V and 3 bases at J; junction bases unmatched: 8.

This clone was counted a few times. This sequence joins TRBV2 and TRBJ2-7; 11 bases map to TRBD1. J gave up 5 bases and V 8 bases, and 8 bases lay outside the gene matches. Germline CDR1 reads SNHLY; CDR2 reads FYNNEI. There are 14 residues in the CDR3. The CDR3 nucleotides are TGTGCCAGCTCCCGGGACAGGGGGTCAGACGAGCAGTACTTC. As protein: CASSRDRGSDEQYF.

About this clone itself: The DNA is omitted, as the CDR3 cannot be located on it reliably, and the CDR3 follows TCRdb's listing. V usage is TRBV5-5 and J usage is TRBJ1-1. Germline V lookup: CDR1 SGHKS, CDR2 YYEKEE (reference sequence). The CDR3 adds up to 14 amino acids, both ends counted. The chain's CDR3 is CASSFGPGNTEAFF.

This rearrangement joins TRBV19 to TRBJ2-1; a possible D gene is TRBD1 (5 bases). This CDR3 comprises 15 residues. V shed 0 bases and J shed 4 bases, with 10 bases lying between them. Per germline, CDR1 LNHDA and CDR2 SQIVND (reference sequence). In DNA form, the CDR3 reads TGTGCCAGTAGTATAGAGGCTTCAGGGTACAATGAGCAGTTCTTC. Its translation: CASSIEASGYNEQFF. Using reference TRBV19 and TRBJ2-1 for the parts outside the CDR3, the full variable domain is DGGITQSPKYLFRKEGQNVTLSCEQNLNHDAMYWYRQDPGQGLRLIYYSQIVNDFQKGDIAEGYSVSREKKESFPLTVTSAQKNPTAFYLCASSIEASGYNEQFFGPGTRLTVL.

DNA for the CDR3: TGTGCCAGCAGCTTAGTTGGAGGGGGCGACACTGAAGCTTTCTTT. Protein: CASSLVGGGDTEAFF. The chain carries TRBV7-9 and TRBJ1-1; 7 bases map to TRBD1. CDR3 length equals 15 residues. Germline V gene sequence: CDR1 SEHNR, CDR2 FQNEAQ (reference sequence). J gave up 3 bases and V 1 base, and 5 bases lay outside the gene matches. The full variable domain, rest sourced from reference TRBV7-9 and TRBJ1-1, is DTGVSQNPRHKITKRGQNVTFRCDPISEHNRLYWYRQTLGQGPEFLTYFQNEAQLEKSRLLSDRFSAERPKGSFSTLEIQRTEQGDSAMYLCASSLVGGGDTEAFFGQGTRLTVV.

The rearrangement links TRBV5-4 to TRBJ2-1, with 8 bases identical to TRBD1. The length of the CDR3 is 15 residues. CDR1 and CDR2 from the germline V gene are SGHNT and YYREEE (reference sequence). The trim removed 2 bases at V and 4 bases at J, leaving 5 bases unmatched. In nucleotides, the CDR3 is TGTGCCAGCAGCTTCCGGGACAGGCCATACAATGAGCAGTTCTTC. This sequence encodes CASSFRDRPYNEQFF.

The chain recombines TRBV2 with TRBJ2-5; 14 bases line up with TRBD2. The germline gives CDR1 SNHLY, CDR2 FYNNEI. The CDR3 length is 17 residues. Unmatched junction bases numbered 12, after V lost 6 bases and J lost 6 bases. The CDR3: CASSDALGTSGSKTQYF. In DNA, the CDR3 is TGTGCCAGCAGCGACGCCCTAGGGACTAGCGGGAGTAAGACCCAGTACTTC.

The chain is built from TRBV7-2 and TRBJ1-5; TRBD1 might be the D (5 bases). Germline values: CDR1 SGHTA, CDR2 FQGNSA. V lost 5 bases and J lost 5, with 13 bases in between. This CDR3 is built from 14 residues. CDR3 region: CASSATDRHQPQHF. The CDR3 coding sequence is TGTGCCAGCAGCGCAACTGACAGACATCAGCCCCAGCATTTT.